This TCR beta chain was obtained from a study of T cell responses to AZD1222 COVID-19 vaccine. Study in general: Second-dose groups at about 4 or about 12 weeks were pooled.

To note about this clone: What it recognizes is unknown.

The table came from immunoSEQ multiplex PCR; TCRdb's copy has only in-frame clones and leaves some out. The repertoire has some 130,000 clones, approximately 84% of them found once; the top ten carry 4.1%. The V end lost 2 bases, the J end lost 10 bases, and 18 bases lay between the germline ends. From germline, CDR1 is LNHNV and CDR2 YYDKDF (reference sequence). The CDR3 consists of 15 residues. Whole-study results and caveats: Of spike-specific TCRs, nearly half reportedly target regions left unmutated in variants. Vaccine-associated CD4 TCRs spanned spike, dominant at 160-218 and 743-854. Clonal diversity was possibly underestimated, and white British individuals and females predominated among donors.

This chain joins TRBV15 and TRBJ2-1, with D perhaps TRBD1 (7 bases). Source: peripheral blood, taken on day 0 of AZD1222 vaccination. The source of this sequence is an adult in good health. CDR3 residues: CATSRPPQGGSEQFF. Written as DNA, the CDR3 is TGTGCCACCAGCAGACCACCCCAGGGGGGATCGGAGCAGTTCTTC.